Presented here are 3 T cell receptor beta chains from one specimen sequenced in a study of blood T cell repertoires in COVID-19. Sequenced by immunoSEQ multiplex PCR; TCRdb stores in-frame clones only, minus some. The sample includes 150,000 or so clones, 85% to 90% of them seen just once. Sequencing input: peripheral blood. Source of these receptors: a man older than 75 with acute or convalescent COVID-19.

The rearrangement uses TRBV18 and TRBJ2-1, with 14 bases aligning to TRBD2. Germline CDR1 KGHSH, CDR2 LQKENI. J gave up 6 bases and V 3 bases, and 10 bases lay outside the gene matches. The CDR3 covers 18 residues. The CDR3 DNA is TGTGCCAGCTCACCCCTTCTGACTAGCGGGGGGGCCGGCAATGAGCAGTTCTTC. Translating gives CASSPLLTSGGAGNEQFF. Combining the CDR3 with reference TRBV18 and TRBJ2-1 gives the whole variable domain NAGVMQNPRHLVRRRGQEARLRCSPMKGHSHVYWYRQLPEEGLKFMVYLQKENIIDESGMPKERFSAEFPKEGPSILRIQQVVRGDSAAYFCASSPLLTSGGAGNEQFFGPGTRLTVL.

The gene calls are TRBV30 and TRBJ2-7; 12 positions match TRBD2. This CDR3 has 13 residues. Trimming at V came to 2 bases and at J to 13 bases, leaving 9 bases not matched to a gene. CDR1 and CDR2 from the germline V gene are GTSNPN and SVGIG (reference sequence). The CDR3 nucleotides read TGTGCCTGGAGTATTCTAGCGGGAGGGCCGAACTACTTC. This sequence encodes CAWSILAGGPNYF.

The gene calls are TRBV5-8 and TRBJ2-5; 11 bases are a match to TRBD1. With V trimmed by 4 bases and J by 1 base, 6 bases remained unmatched. The CDR3 has 16 residues. Germline V gene data show CDR1 as SGHTS and CDR2 as YDEGEE. CDR3 region: CASSRGTGGPQETQYF. The CDR3 region has the DNA TGTGCCAGCAGCAGAGGGACAGGGGGACCCCAAGAGACCCAGTACTTC.